These 2 T cell receptor beta chains were sequenced from one sample in a study of blood T cell repertoires in COVID-19. Here immunoSEQ multiplex PCR was the method, and the copy in TCRdb shows in-frame clones only, minus some. The sample has about 250,000 clones, approximately 86% seen once. Sample: peripheral blood. Receptor source: a woman in her sixties who had recovered from COVID-19.

This rearrangement joins TRBV4-1 to TRBJ2-7; TRBD2 matches 7 bases. The CDR3 is 16 residues long. V trimming: 5 bases; J trimming: 5 bases; junction bases outside the gene matches: 15. CDR1 is MGHRA and CDR2 is YSYEKL in the germline V gene. The CDR3 region has the DNA TGCGCCAGCAGCTACGGGGCAGGGAGGGTCCCCAACGAGCAGTACTTC. This gives the protein CASSYGAGRVPNEQYF.

V gene TRBV20-1 combines with J gene TRBJ2-5; D is ambiguous. Germline V lookup: CDR1 DFQATT, CDR2 SNEGSKA (reference sequence). The CDR3 runs 14 residues. Between the trimmed V and J ends, which lost 3 bases and 4 bases, there was a span of 15 bases. CDR3: CSASSIRPPETQYF. As DNA, the CDR3 is TGCAGTGCTAGTTCCATCAGGCCCCCAGAGACCCAGTACTTC.